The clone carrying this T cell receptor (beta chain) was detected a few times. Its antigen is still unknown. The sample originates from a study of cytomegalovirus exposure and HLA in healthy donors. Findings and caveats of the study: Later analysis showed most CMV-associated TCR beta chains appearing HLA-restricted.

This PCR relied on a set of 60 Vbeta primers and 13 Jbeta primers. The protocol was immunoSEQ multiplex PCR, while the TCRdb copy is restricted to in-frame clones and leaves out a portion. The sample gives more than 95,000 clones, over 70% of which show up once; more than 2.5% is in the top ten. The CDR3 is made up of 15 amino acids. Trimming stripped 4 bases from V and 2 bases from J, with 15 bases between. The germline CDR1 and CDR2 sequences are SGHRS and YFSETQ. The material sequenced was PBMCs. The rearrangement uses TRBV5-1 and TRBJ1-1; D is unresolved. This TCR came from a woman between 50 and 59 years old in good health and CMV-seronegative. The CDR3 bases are TGCGCCAGCAGCGGACTGAACATACGTAACACTGAAGCTTTCTTT. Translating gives CASSGLNIRNTEAFF.